This T cell receptor beta chain comes out of a study of T cell responses to AZD1222 COVID-19 vaccine. CDR3 length equals 13 residues. V lost 4 bases to trimming and J lost 5 bases, with 9 bases between them. The germline V gene has CDR1 MGHDK and CDR2 SYGVNS. Data came from immunoSEQ multiplex PCR; TCRdb stores just in-frame clones and leaves some out. The sample has roughly 100,000 clones, 70% to 90% seen once. Remarks on this clone: The target antigen is unknown.

Study-wide findings and caveats: Baseline serology detected seropositivity in only five or six AZD1222 recipients. In a largely white British group with more females than males, clonal diversity was possibly underestimated. Reportedly, nearly half the spike-specific TCRs target unmutated variant regions.

The V call is TRBV25-1, the J call TRBJ2-4; the D gene is possibly TRBD1 (5 bases). This TCR derives from an adult in good health. Sequencing was performed on peripheral blood, taken on day 0 of AZD1222 vaccination. The DNA of the CDR3 is TGTGCCAGCAGTGTCAAAGGGGAAAACATTCAGTACTTC. It yields the protein CASSVKGENIQYF.